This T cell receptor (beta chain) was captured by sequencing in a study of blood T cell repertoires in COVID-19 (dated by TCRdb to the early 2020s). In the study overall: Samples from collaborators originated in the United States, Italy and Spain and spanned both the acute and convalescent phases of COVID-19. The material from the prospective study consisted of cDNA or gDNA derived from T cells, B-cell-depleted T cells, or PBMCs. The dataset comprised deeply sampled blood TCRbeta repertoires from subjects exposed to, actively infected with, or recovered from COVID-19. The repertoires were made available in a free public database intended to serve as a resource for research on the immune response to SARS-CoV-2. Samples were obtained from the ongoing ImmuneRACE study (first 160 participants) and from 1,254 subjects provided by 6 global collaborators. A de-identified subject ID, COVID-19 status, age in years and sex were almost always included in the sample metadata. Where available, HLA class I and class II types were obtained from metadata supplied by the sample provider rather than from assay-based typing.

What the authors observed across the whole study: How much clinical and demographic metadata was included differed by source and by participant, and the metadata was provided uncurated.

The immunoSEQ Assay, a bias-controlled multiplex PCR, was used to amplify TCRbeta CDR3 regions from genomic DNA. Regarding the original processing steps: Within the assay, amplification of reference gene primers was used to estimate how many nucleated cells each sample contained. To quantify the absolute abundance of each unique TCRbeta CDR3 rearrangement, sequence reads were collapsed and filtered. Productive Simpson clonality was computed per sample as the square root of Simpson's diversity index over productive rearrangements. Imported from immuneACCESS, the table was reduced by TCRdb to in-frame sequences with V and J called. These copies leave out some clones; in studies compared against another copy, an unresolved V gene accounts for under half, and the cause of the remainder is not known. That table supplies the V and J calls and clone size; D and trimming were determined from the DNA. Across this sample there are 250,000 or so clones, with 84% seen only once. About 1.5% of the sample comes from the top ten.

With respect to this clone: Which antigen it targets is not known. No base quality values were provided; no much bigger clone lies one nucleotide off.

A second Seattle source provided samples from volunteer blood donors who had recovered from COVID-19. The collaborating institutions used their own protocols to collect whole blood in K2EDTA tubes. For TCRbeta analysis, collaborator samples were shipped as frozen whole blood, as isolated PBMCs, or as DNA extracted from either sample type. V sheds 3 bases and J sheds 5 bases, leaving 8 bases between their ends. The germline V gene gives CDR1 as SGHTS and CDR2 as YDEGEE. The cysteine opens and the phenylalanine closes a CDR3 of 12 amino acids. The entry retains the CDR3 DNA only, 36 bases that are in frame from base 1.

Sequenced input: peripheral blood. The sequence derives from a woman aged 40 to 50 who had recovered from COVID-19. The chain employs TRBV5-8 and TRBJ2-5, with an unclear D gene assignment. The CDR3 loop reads CASSYPAETQYF. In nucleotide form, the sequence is TGTGCCAGCAGCTACCCCGCGGAGACCCAGTACTTC.